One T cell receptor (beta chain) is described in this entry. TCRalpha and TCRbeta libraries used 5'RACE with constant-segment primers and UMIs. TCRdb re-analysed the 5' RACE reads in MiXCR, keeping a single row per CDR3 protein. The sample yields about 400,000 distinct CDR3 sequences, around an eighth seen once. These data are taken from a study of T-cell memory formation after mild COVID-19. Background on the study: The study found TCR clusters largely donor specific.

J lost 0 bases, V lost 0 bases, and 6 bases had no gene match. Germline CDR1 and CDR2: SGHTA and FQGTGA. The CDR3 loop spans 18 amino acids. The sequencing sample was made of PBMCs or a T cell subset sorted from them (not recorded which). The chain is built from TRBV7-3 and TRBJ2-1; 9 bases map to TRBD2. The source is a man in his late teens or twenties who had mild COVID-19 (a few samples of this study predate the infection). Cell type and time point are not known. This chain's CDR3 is CASSLTSGRRGSYNEQFF. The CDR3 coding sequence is TGTGCCAGCAGCTTAACCAGCGGGAGGCGCGGCTCCTACAATGAGCAGTTCTTC.